A single sample gave rise to the 27 T cell receptor beta chains below, sequenced in a study of vaccination effects on CD4 cells after COVID-19 (dated by TCRdb to 2021 to 2024). After more than nine days of culture, CD4+ T cells were isolated with the EasySep CD4+ T cell isolation kit. Convalescent patients had PCR-confirmed SARS-CoV-2 infection between March and December 2020, before Alpha, Beta and Delta variants emerged in the United States. Two doses of either the BNT162b2 or the mRNA-1273 mRNA SARS-CoV-2 vaccine were administered to participants. Library generation was performed with the immunoSEQ multiplex PCR assay. What TCRdb holds here is the immuneACCESS table cut down to in-frame rearrangements. Part of the clones is not present; checked against another copy, under half of the missing clones reflect an unresolved V gene, and the others are unexplained. This sample has 40,000 to 45,000 clones in its table, and approximately 82% of those were observed once. The top ten constitute 3.6% of the sample.

Their antigens remain unidentified. Sequenced material: CD4+ T cells from PBMCs cultured without peptide, taken after COVID-19 vaccination. The receptors originated from a human donor who had a prior SARS-CoV-2 infection.

The chain links TRBV9 to TRBJ2-5, with D maybe TRBD2 (6 bases). Germline V gene sequence: CDR1 SGDLS, CDR2 YYNGEE. The V end lost 4 bases, the J end lost 3 bases, and 10 bases lay between the germline ends. This CDR3 contains 13 residues. This chain's CDR3 is CASSPGLEETQYF. The DNA of the CDR3 is TGTGCCAGCAGCCCGGGACTTGAAGAGACCCAGTACTTC.

The genes are TRBV3-1 (or the pseudogene TRBV3-2) and TRBJ2-7, with D possibly matching TRBD2 (5 bases). The germline V and J ends were trimmed by 0 bases and 1 base, with 10 bases remaining between them. This CDR3 has 15 amino acids. The V gene's germline CDR1 is LGHDT and CDR2 YNNKEL (reference sequence). This CDR3 is CASSQERLSSYEQYF. CDR3 nucleotide sequence: TGTGCCAGCAGCCAAGAAAGACTATCTTCCTACGAGCAGTACTTC.

The genes are TRBV7-3 and TRBJ2-5, with D possibly being TRBD2 (6 bases). This CDR3 has 13 residues. Germline loops: CDR1 SGHTA, CDR2 FQGTGA. The V and J ends lost 5 bases and 7 bases respectively, with 14 bases between them. CDR3: CASSQTLGGTQYF. The CDR3 DNA follows: TGTGCCAGCAGCCAGACCCTGGGGGGGACCCAGTACTTC.

In this sample, this clone turned up a few times. This chain uses TRBV7-9 with TRBJ1-1; D perhaps matches TRBD1 (5 bases). V dropped 6 bases and J dropped 6 bases, with 11 bases sitting between them. CDR1 is SEHNR, CDR2 FQNEAQ, per germline (reference sequence). This CDR3 has 12 residues. Here the CDR3 DNA reads TGTGCCAGCAGGGCCAGGGAGGCTGAAGCTTTCTTT. This sequence encodes CASRAREAEAFF.

V gene TRBV11-1 combines with J gene TRBJ2-5; no definite D call. The germline V gene encodes CDR1 SGHAT and CDR2 FQDESV (reference sequence). CDR3 length equals 14 residues. Deletions cut 2 bases from V and 2 bases from J, with 9 bases between. The CDR3 loop reads CASSLNGRQETQYF. In DNA, the CDR3 is TGTGCCAGCAGCTTAAACGGCAGACAAGAGACCCAGTACTTC.

The genes are TRBV18 and TRBJ2-2, with no clear D. V lost 3 bases and J 6 bases, leaving 11 bases between the germline ends. Germline CDR1 KGHSH, CDR2 LQKENI. The CDR3 covers 14 residues. CDR3 sequence: CASSPPGRSGELFF. DNA for the CDR3: TGTGCCAGCTCACCTCCGGGCCGATCCGGGGAGCTGTTTTTT.

This clone was seen a single time. The chain recombines TRBV5-1 with TRBJ2-7; 10 nucleotides agree with TRBD1. The CDR3 extends over 15 amino acids. Germline V CDR1 and CDR2: SGHRS, YFSETQ. The V and J ends lost 0 bases and 4 bases, in that order; junction bases with no gene match: 4. The CDR3 DNA follows: TGCGCCAGCAGCTTGGGCGGGACAGGGGTTTACGAGCAGTACTTC. It codes for CASSLGGTGVYEQYF.

The V and J genes are TRBV6-2 or TRBV6-3 and TRBJ1-6; the D gene is possibly TRBD1 (6 bases). This CDR3 spans 15 amino acids. V dropped 0 bases and J dropped 10 bases, with 13 bases sitting between them. The V gene's germline CDR1 is MNHEY and CDR2 SVGEGT. The CDR3 loop is CASSYSAGANSPLHF. The CDR3 nucleotides read TGTGCCAGCAGTTACTCGGCAGGGGCCAACTCACCCCTCCACTTT.

This sequence joins TRBV18 and TRBJ1-2; D ambiguous. Germline V lookup: CDR1 KGHSH, CDR2 LQKENI. Trimming cost V 2 bases and J 6 bases, with 10 bases left between them. The CDR3 loop spans 13 amino acids. CDR3: CASSPRRDDGYTF. CDR3 sequence (DNA): TGTGCCAGCTCACCAAGACGTGACGATGGCTACACCTTC.

The genes are TRBV5-1 and TRBJ2-5; D possibly corresponds to TRBD2 (6 bases). The CDR3 has 13 residues. Germline loops: CDR1 SGHRS, CDR2 YFSETQ. V was trimmed by 7 bases and J by 1 base, leaving 11 bases between them. The CDR3, as DNA: TGCGCCAGCTGGGGGGACTCCCAAGAGACCCAGTACTTC. The encoded protein is CASWGDSQETQYF.

The V gene is TRBV6-5, the J gene TRBJ2-7, with 10 bases identical to TRBD2. The junction had 9 bases not matched to a gene; V was cut back by 10 bases and J by 0 bases. Germline values: CDR1 MNHEY, CDR2 SVGAGI. The CDR3 totals 15 residues. The CDR3 nucleotides are TGTGCCACCATGACTAGCGGGCAATTCTCCTACGAGCAGTACTTC. Protein product: CATMTSGQFSYEQYF.

This clone showed up just a few times. V is TRBV3-1 (or the pseudogene TRBV3-2) and J is TRBJ1-2; D gene ambiguous. This CDR3 is built from 12 residues. Germline V lookup: CDR1 LGHDT, CDR2 YNNKEL (reference sequence). V lost 3 bases, J lost 8 bases, and 10 bases lay in between. Here the CDR3 DNA reads TGTGCCAGCAGCCAGGGTTTGGGGGGCTACACCTTC. It is translated as CASSQGLGGYTF.

V gene TRBV12-3 or TRBV12-4 combines with J gene TRBJ2-2; D unclear. The ends were cut back, 2 bases at V and 5 bases at J, with 6 bases in the middle. The CDR3 is 13 residues long. CDR3 in DNA: TGTGCCAGCAGTTTAACTCAAACCGGGGAGCTGTTTTTT. It yields the protein CASSLTQTGELFF.

V gene TRBV18 combines with J gene TRBJ2-2; TRBD1 matches at 7 bases. The junction had 8 bases not matched to a gene; V was cut back by 4 bases and J by 6 bases. The V gene's germline CDR1 is KGHSH and CDR2 LQKENI. The CDR3 sequence is 15 residues long. The CDR3: CASSQGGARSGELFF. CDR3 DNA: TGTGCCAGCTCACAAGGGGGCGCTCGGTCCGGGGAGCTGTTTTTT. Looking up the rest from reference TRBV18 and TRBJ2-2 gives the full variable domain: NAGVMQNPRHLVRRRGQEARLRCSPMKGHSHVYWYRQLPEEGLKFMVYLQKENIIDESGMPKERFSAEFPKEGPSILRIQQVVRGDSAAYFCASSQGGARSGELFFGEGSRLTVL.

This sequence joins TRBV18 and TRBJ2-7; 7 nucleotides align to TRBD1. The germline V gene has CDR1 KGHSH and CDR2 LQKENI. This CDR3 contains 13 residues. V trimming: 6 bases; J trimming: 4 bases; junction bases outside the gene matches: 6. The CDR3 DNA is TGTGCCAGCTCCCAGGACAGGTCTTACGAGCAGTACTTC. Protein sequence: CASSQDRSYEQYF.

This clone was observed once. V and J are TRBV3-1 (or the pseudogene TRBV3-2) and TRBJ1-2, with 8 bases matching TRBD1. CDR1 LGHDT and CDR2 YNNKEL come from the germline V gene (reference sequence). V lost 2 bases and J lost 7; bases outside the gene matches: 6. This CDR3 contains 14 residues. The chain's CDR3 is CASSQLDRVAGYTF. The CDR3 nucleotides are TGTGCCAGCAGCCAATTGGACAGGGTGGCTGGCTACACCTTC.

The chain combines TRBV11-3 with TRBJ2-3; 7 nucleotides match TRBD2. Trimming at V came to 5 bases and at J to 4 bases, leaving 3 bases not matched to a gene. Germline V gene sequence: CDR1 SGHNT, CDR2 YENEEA. This CDR3 region has 13 residues. The CDR3 here is CASSQAGADTQYF. CDR3 coding DNA: TGTGCCAGCAGCCAGGCGGGGGCAGATACGCAGTATTTT.

This clone was seen only once. The chain joins TRBV7-2 to TRBJ2-5; the match to TRBD2 covers 7 bases. V gave up 2 bases and J gave up 5 bases; unmatched junction bases: 11. Germline-derived CDR1 and CDR2 are SGHTA and FQGNSA. CDR3 length: 16 amino acids. In DNA, the CDR3 is TGTGCCAGCAGCTTAAGCGCGGGTGAGGGAGGGGAGACCCAGTACTTC. Translating gives CASSLSAGEGGETQYF. Using reference TRBV7-2 and TRBJ2-5 for the parts outside the CDR3, the full variable domain is GAGVSQSPSNKVTEKGKDVELRCDPISGHTALYWYRQSLGQGLEFLIYFQGNSAPDKSGLPSDRFSAERTGGSVSTLTIQRTQQEDSAVYLCASSLSAGEGGETQYFGPGTRLLVL.

The chain has TRBV19 and TRBJ2-7; 7 bases match TRBD2. J lost 2 bases, V lost 1 base, and 2 bases had no gene match. Germline V gene sequence: CDR1 LNHDA, CDR2 SQIVND (reference sequence). The CDR3 totals 14 residues. As DNA, the CDR3 is TGTGCCAGTAGTATAGCCGGGAGGACCTACGAGCAGTACTTC. This gives the protein CASSIAGRTYEQYF.

The chain has TRBV6-5 and TRBJ2-1; TRBD1 agrees at 9 bases. The germline CDR1 and CDR2 sequences are MNHEY and SVGAGI. This CDR3 has 14 amino acids. Trimming at V came to 8 bases and at J to 5 bases, leaving 7 bases not matched to a gene. This chain's CDR3 is CASGTGRGDNEQFF. The CDR3, as DNA: TGTGCCAGCGGGACAGGGAGGGGGGACAATGAGCAGTTCTTC.

This clone showed up just once. V usage is TRBV9 and J usage is TRBJ2-1, with D uncertain. CDR1 and CDR2 (germline): SGDLS, YYNGEE. This CDR3 region has 14 residues. The V end lost 0 bases, the J end lost 9 bases, and 13 bases lay between the germline ends. The CDR3 here is CASSVAPPAPEQFF. The CDR3 DNA is TGTGCCAGCAGCGTAGCCCCTCCGGCCCCTGAGCAGTTCTTC.

The chain couples TRBV6-5 to TRBJ2-4; maybe TRBD1 (5 bases). The CDR3 is made up of 15 amino acids. The germline V and J ends were trimmed by 6 bases and 12 bases, with 24 bases remaining between them. Germline V lookup: CDR1 MNHEY, CDR2 SVGAGI. The CDR3 DNA reads TGTGCCAGCAGCCTCATGCAGGGCGTAGGAAGCAATCAGTACTTC. Protein: CASSLMQGVGSNQYF.

The chain employs TRBV9 and TRBJ2-2; a weak D match, TRBD2 (5 bases). The germline V gene has CDR1 SGDLS and CDR2 YYNGEE. With 5 bases removed from V and 0 bases from J, the gap between germline ends came to 14 bases. This CDR3 has 16 amino acids. The CDR3 DNA follows: TGTGCCAGCAGTAAGTTGGCGCGGGCGAACACCGGGGAGCTGTTTTTT. As protein: CASSKLARANTGELFF.

The chain's CDR3 is CASTAGTVNEKLFF. CDR3 bases: TGTGCCAGCACTGCCGGGACGGTAAATGAAAAACTGTTTTTT. The J gene is TRBJ1-4, the V gene TRBV2, with D perhaps TRBD1 (5 bases). CDR3 length: 14 residues. Between the trimmed V and J ends, which lost 7 bases and 5 bases, there was a span of 14 bases. CDR1 is SNHLY, CDR2 FYNNEI, per germline. Full variable domain (remainder filled in from reference TRBV2 and TRBJ1-4): EPEVTQTPSHQVTQMGQEVILRCVPISNHLYFYWYRQILGQKVEFLVSFYNNEISEKSEIFDDQFSVERPDGSNFTLKIRSTKLEDSAMYFCASTAGTVNEKLFFGSGTQLSVL.

The CDR3 nucleotides are TGTGCCAGCAGCCGGACTAGCGGCACAGATACGCAGTATTTT. Protein: CASSRTSGTDTQYF. The chain is built from TRBV6-5 and TRBJ2-3; 9 bases match TRBD2. CDR3 length equals 14 residues. Germline V gene sequence: CDR1 MNHEY, CDR2 SVGAGI. V lost 6 bases to trimming and J lost 1 base; unmatched junction nucleotides: 2.

J is TRBJ2-7 and V is TRBV18, with D perhaps being TRBD1 or TRBD2 (5 bases each). Germline CDR1 reads KGHSH; CDR2 reads LQKENI. V was pared by 3 bases and J by 5 bases, with 20 bases between. CDR3 size: 16 residues. The CDR3 protein is CASSPFGTRFGHEQYF. CDR3 bases: TGTGCCAGCTCACCTTTCGGGACCCGTTTTGGGCACGAGCAGTACTTC.

This clone was counted only a few times. V and J are TRBV19 and TRBJ1-1, with D perhaps TRBD1 (6 bases). Germline V gives CDR1 LNHDA, CDR2 SQIVND (reference sequence). The CDR3 runs 13 residues. Trimming stripped 7 bases from V and 11 bases from J, with 20 bases between. The CDR3 region has the DNA TGTGCCAGTAAGGAAGGCGGGGGCCTATCGGCTTTCTTT. Translated: CASKEGGGLSAFF.